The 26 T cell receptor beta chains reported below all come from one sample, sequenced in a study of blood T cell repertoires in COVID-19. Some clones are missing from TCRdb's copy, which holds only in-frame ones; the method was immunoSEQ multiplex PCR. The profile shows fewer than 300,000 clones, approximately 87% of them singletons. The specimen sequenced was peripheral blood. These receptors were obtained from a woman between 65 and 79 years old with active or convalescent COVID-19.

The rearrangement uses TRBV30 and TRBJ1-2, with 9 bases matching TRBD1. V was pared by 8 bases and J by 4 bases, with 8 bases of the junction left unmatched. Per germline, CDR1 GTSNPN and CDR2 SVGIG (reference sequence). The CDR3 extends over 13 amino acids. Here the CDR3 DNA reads TGTGCCCGGGGACAGGGAGGTACCTATGGCTACACCTTC. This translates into CARGQGGTYGYTF.

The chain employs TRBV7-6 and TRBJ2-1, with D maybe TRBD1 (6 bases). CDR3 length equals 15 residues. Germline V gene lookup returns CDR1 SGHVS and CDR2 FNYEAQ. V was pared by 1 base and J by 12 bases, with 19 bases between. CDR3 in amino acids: CASSLDTGSPRGQFF. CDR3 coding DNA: TGTGCCAGCAGCTTAGATACAGGGTCTCCCAGGGGGCAGTTCTTC.

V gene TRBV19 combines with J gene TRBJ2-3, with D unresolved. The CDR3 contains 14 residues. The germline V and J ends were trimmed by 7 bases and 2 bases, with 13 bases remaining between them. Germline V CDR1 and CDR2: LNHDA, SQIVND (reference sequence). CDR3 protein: CASTPPQLTDTQYF. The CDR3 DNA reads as TGTGCCAGTACCCCACCCCAACTCACAGATACGCAGTATTTT. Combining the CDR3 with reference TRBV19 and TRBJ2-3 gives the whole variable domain DGGITQSPKYLFRKEGQNVTLSCEQNLNHDAMYWYRQDPGQGLRLIYYSQIVNDFQKGDIAEGYSVSREKKESFPLTVTSAQKNPTAFYLCASTPPQLTDTQYFGPGTRLTVL.

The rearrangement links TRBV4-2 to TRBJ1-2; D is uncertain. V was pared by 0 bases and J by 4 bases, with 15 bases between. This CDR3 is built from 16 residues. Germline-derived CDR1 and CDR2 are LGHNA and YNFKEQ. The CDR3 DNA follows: TGTGCCAGCAGCCAAGATCAACCCGGGATGCCCTATGGCTACACCTTC. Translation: CASSQDQPGMPYGYTF.

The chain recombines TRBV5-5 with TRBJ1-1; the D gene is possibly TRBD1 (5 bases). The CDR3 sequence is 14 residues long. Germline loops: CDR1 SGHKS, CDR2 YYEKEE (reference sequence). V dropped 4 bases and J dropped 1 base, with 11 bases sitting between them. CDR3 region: CASSQERGNTEAFF. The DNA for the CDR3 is TGTGCCAGCAGCCAGGAAAGGGGGAACACTGAAGCTTTCTTT.

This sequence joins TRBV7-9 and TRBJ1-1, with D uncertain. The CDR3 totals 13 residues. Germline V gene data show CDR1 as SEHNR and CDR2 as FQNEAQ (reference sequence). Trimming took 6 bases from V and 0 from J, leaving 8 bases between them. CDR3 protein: CASSQYMNTEAFF. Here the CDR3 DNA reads TGTGCCAGCAGTCAGTACATGAACACTGAAGCTTTCTTT. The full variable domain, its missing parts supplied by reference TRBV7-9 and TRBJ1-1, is DTGVSQNPRHKITKRGQNVTFRCDPISEHNRLYWYRQTLGQGPEFLTYFQNEAQLEKSRLLSDRFSAERPKGSFSTLEIQRTEQGDSAMYLCASSQYMNTEAFFGQGTRLTVV.

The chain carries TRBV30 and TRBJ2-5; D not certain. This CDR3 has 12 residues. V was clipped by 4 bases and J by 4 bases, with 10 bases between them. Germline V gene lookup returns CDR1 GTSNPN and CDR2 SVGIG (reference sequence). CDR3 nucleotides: TGTGCCTGGAAACTCCCGTTAGAGACCCAGTACTTC. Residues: CAWKLPLETQYF.

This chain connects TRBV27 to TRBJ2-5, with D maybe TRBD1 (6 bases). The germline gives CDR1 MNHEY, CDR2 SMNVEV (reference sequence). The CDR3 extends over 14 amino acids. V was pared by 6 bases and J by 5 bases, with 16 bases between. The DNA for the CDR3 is TGTGCCAGCAGGGGGGTCGCGCAGGGGGAGACCCAGTACTTC. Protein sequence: CASRGVAQGETQYF.

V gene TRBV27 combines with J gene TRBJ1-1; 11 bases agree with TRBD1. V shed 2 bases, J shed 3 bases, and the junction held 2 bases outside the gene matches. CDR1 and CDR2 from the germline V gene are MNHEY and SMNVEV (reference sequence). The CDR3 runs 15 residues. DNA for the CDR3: TGTGCCAGCAGTTTAGGGACAGGGGGGGACACTGAAGCTTTCTTT. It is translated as CASSLGTGGDTEAFF.

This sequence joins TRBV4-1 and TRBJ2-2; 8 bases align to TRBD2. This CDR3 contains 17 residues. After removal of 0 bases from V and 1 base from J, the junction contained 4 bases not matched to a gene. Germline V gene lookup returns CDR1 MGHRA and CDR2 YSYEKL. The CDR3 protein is CASSQEKGLENTGELFF. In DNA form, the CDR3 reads TGCGCCAGCAGCCAAGAAAAGGGACTAGAGAACACCGGGGAGCTGTTTTTT.

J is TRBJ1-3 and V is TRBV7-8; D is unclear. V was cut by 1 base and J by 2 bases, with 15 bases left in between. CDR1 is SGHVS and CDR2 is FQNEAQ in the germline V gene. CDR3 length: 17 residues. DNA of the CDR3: TGTGCCAGCAGCTTAGGGCGGGTAGACTCCCCTGGAAACACCATATATTTT. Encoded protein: CASSLGRVDSPGNTIYF.

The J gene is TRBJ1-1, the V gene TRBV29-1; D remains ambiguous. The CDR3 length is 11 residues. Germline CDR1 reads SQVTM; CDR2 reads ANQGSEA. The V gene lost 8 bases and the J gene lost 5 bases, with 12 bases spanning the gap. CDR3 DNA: TGCAGCCAAGGAGCGGGGACTGAAGCTTTCTTT. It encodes CSQGAGTEAFF.

The CDR3: CASSPPLSGGGTDTQYF. In DNA, the CDR3 is TGTGCCAGCAGCCCTCCCCTAAGCGGGGGGGGCACAGATACGCAGTATTTT. The chain carries TRBV3-1 (or the pseudogene TRBV3-2) and TRBJ2-3; 10 bases line up with TRBD2. The CDR3 is made up of 17 amino acids. The ends lost 4 bases at V and 1 base at J; junction bases unmatched: 8. Germline V gene data show CDR1 as LGHDT and CDR2 as YNNKEL (reference sequence).

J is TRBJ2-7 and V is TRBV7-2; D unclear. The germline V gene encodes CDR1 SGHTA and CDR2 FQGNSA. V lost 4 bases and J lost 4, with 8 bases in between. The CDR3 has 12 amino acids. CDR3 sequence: CASSSTRYEQYF. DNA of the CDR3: TGTGCCAGCAGCTCCACGCGGTACGAGCAGTACTTC.

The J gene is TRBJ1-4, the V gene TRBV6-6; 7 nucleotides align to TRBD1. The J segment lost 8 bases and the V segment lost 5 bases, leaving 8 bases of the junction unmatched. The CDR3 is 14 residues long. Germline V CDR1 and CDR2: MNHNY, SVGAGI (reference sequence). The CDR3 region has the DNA TGTGCCAGCAGTCACCCCGGACAGGACGAAAAACTGTTTTTT. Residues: CASSHPGQDEKLFF.

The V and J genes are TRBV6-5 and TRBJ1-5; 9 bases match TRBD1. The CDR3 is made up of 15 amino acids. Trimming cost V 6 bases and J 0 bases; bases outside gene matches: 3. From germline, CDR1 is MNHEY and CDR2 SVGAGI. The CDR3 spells CASRRQGVSNQPQHF. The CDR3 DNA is TGTGCCAGCAGGCGACAGGGGGTTAGCAATCAGCCCCAGCATTTT.

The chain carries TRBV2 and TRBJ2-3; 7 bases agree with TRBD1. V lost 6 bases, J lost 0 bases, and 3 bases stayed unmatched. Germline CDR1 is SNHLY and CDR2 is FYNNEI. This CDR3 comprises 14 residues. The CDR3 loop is CASRNRGSTDTQYF. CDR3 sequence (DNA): TGTGCCAGCAGAAACAGGGGAAGCACAGATACGCAGTATTTT.

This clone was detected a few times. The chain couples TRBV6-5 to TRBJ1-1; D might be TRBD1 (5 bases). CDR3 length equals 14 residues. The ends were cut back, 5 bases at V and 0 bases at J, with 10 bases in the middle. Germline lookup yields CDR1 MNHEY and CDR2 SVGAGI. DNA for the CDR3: TGTGCCAGCAGTCCGGGGGGGATGAACACTGAAGCTTTCTTT. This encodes CASSPGGMNTEAFF.

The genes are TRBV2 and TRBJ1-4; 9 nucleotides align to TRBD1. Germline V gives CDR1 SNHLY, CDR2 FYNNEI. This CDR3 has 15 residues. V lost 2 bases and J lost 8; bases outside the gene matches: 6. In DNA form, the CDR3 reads TGTGCCAGCAGTGAATTCGGGACAGGGAGAGAAAAACTGTTTTTT. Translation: CASSEFGTGREKLFF.

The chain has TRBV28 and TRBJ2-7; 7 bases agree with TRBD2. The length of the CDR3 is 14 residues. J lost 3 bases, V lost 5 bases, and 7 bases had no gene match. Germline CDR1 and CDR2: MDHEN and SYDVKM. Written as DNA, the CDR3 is TGTGCCAGCAGTAGGGGCGGGAGTGGCTACGAGCAGTACTTC. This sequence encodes CASSRGGSGYEQYF.

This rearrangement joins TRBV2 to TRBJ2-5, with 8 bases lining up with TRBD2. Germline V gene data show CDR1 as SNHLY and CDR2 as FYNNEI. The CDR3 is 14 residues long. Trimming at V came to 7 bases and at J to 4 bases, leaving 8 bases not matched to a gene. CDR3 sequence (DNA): TGTGCCAGCAACCAAGCGGGGGCGGGAGAGACCCAGTACTTC. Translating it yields CASNQAGAGETQYF.

Here the CDR3 DNA reads TGTGCCAGCAGATCACTACAGGGGTCCGGGGAGCTGTTTTTT. Amino acid sequence: CASRSLQGSGELFF. The V gene is TRBV7-2, the J gene TRBJ2-2, with 7 bases fitting TRBD1. The junction had 7 bases not matched to a gene; V was cut back by 6 bases and J by 6 bases. This CDR3 is built from 14 residues. Germline V gives CDR1 SGHTA, CDR2 FQGNSA. The whole variable domain, remainder taken from reference TRBV7-2 and TRBJ2-2, is GAGVSQSPSNKVTEKGKDVELRCDPISGHTALYWYRQSLGQGLEFLIYFQGNSAPDKSGLPSDRFSAERTGGSVSTLTIQRTQQEDSAVYLCASRSLQGSGELFFGEGSRLTVL.

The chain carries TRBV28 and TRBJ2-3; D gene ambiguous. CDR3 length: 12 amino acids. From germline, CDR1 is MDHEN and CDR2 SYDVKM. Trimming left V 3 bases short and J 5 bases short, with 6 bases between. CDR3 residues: CASSLRGDTQYF. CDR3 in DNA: TGTGCCAGCAGTTTGAGAGGAGATACGCAGTATTTT.

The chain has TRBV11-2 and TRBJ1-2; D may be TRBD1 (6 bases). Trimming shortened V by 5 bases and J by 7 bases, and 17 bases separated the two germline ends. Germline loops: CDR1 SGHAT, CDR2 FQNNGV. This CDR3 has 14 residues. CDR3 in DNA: TGTGCCAGCAGCCAACAACAGGGACTAGGTGGCTACACCTTC. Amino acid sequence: CASSQQQGLGGYTF.

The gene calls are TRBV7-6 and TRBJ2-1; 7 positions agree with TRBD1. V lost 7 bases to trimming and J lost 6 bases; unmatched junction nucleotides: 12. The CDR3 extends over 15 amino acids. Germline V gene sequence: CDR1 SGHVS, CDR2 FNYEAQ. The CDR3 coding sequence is TGTGCCAGCACCACAGGGGCTAGCCTCACCAATGAGCAGTTCTTC. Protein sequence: CASTTGASLTNEQFF.

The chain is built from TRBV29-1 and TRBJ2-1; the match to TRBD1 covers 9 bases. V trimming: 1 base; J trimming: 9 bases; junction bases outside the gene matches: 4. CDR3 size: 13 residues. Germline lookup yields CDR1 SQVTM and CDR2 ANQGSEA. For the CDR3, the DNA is TGCAGCGTTGAAGTAGGGACAGGGCGTGAGCAGTTCTTC. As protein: CSVEVGTGREQFF.